This TCR beta chain was documented in a study of response to subunit inactivated influenza vaccine. Study conclusions and caveats: Authors suggested each seasonal flu vaccination may recruit only limited numbers of new T cells.

Via MiXCR, TCRdb re-called the RT-PCR reads, giving one row per CDR3 protein. Among roughly 700,000 distinct CDR3 sequences listed, over 11% were seen once. This CDR3 region has 17 residues. CDR1 is MGHRA, CDR2 YSYEKL, per germline. V dropped 5 bases and J dropped 2 bases, with 20 bases sitting between them. This clonotype showed up many times. What it recognizes is unknown. The receptor was isolated from a man between 45 and 60 years old who received an inactivated influenza vaccine. Source: PBMCs from blood, taken less than 15 days before vaccination. This chain uses TRBV4-1 with TRBJ2-3; the D gene is possibly TRBD2 (6 bases). The CDR3 sequence is CASSTRSRGDLTDTQYF. As DNA, the CDR3 is TGCGCCAGCAGCACCCGAAGCCGCGGGGACCTCACAGATACGCAGTATTTT.